The rows below give T cell receptor beta chains drawn from one sample of a study of regulatory T cells in long-lasting Graves disease. TCRdb redid the calling of the multiplex PCR reads with MiXCR, one entry per CDR3 protein. The sample lists more than 400,000 distinct CDR3 sequences, around 15% occurring once. The same data also went into a second study, on T cells in Graves' hyperthyroidism and ophthalmopathy.

The specimen was peripheral blood mononuclear cells (PBMCs), collected at new diagnosis, from a patient treated with antithyroid drugs. These receptor sequences come from a man in his forties with Graves disease. CDR3s include the opening cysteine and the closing phenylalanine or tryptophan. The D gene is left open where the match is weak. A row's size may be missing; if present it is once, few, many or a size class.

TRBJ2-7 TRBV11-1 . . TGTGCCAGCAGCTTAGATCCGGACAGCTACGAGCAGTACTTC CASSLDPDSYEQYF
TRBJ2-1 TRBV20-1 TRBD2 . TGCAGTGCTAGAGTGGCTAGCGGGAGGGCCTTTTACAATGAGCAGTTCTTC CSARVASGRAFYNEQFF
TRBJ2-7 TRBV28 . many TGTGCCAGCAGCGCCGTCCGGGACGGAACCTACGAGCAGTACTTC CASSAVRDGTYEQYF
TRBJ2-7 TRBV29-1 . . TGCAGCGTTGAACAGGGTCGGTACGAGCAGTACTTC CSVEQGRYEQYF
TRBJ2-7 TRBV5-1 TRBD1 many TGCGCCAGCAGCTTACAGGGGGCCGCCTACGAGCAGTACTTC CASSLQGAAYEQYF
TRBJ2-1 TRBV24-1 . many TGTGCCACCAGTGACCCCCTTATAGGGGGAGAGTACAATGAGCAGTTCTTC CATSDPLIGGEYNEQFF
TRBJ2-3 TRBV2 . . TGTGCCAGCAGTCATCTGGGGGCGAGCACAGATACGCAGTATTTT CASSHLGASTDTQYF
TRBJ2-7 TRBV7-6 TRBD2 many TGTGCCAGCAGCTTAGGCGGTAGCGGGACAACCTCCCTACTGGGCGAGCAGTACTTC CASSLGGSGTTSLLGEQYF
TRBJ2-5 TRBV5-1 TRBD2 . TGCGCCAGCAGCGCGGGACTAGCGGGAGGGCCGGAGCTAGAGACCCAGTACTTC CASSAGLAGGPELETQYF
TRBJ1-1 TRBV6-2/TRBV6-3 . many TGTGCCAGCAGTTACTCTGGATTTATGAACACTGAAGCTTTCTTT CASSYSGFMNTEAFF
TRBJ2-3 TRBV6-5 TRBD1 . TGTGCCAGCAGTTACTCTTCCCAGGGGGCAGGAGATACGCAGTATTTT CASSYSSQGAGDTQYF
TRBJ1-6 TRBV30 . many TGTGCCTGGGGACGCCGAGGCACCCTCCACTTT CAWGRRGTLHF
TRBJ2-1 TRBV11-3 . few TGTGCCAGCAGCCCGGTATGGGGGGCAGACAATGAGCAGTTCTTC CASSPVWGADNEQFF
TRBJ2-7 TRBV11-2 . many TGTGCCAGCAGCCCTGGCAGGGGCCTGTACGAGCAGTACTTC CASSPGRGLYEQYF
TRBJ1-5 TRBV10-2 TRBD1 once TGCGCCAGCACTGAGGGCAGGGGGCCGCATCAGCCCCAGCATTTT CASTEGRGPHQPQHF
TRBJ2-1 TRBV3-1 TRBD2 many TGTGCCAGCAGCCAAGGACTAGCGGGGAATGAGCAGTTCTTC CASSQGLAGNEQFF
TRBJ2-1 TRBV19 TRBD1 . TGTGCCAGTAGTATCGGACAGGGGGCTGACCATGAGCAGTTCTTC CASSIGQGADHEQFF
TRBJ1-4 TRBV2 . many TGTGCCAGCACAAACGGACCAACTAATGAAAAACTGTTTTTT CASTNGPTNEKLFF
TRBJ2-1 TRBV3-1 . many TGTGCCAGCAGCCAAGAGGCAGGGCTAATCCATGAGCAGTTCTTC CASSQEAGLIHEQFF
TRBJ2-2 TRBV5-1 TRBD2 . TGCGCCAGCAGCCCGGGACTAGGGGGGAACACCGGGGAGCTGTTTTTT CASSPGLGGNTGELFF
TRBJ2-1 TRBV15 . few TGTGCCACCAGCAGAGGGGCAAGCTCCTACAATGAGCAGTTCTTC CATSRGASSYNEQFF
TRBJ2-7 TRBV30 . many TGTGCCTGGACTCGGGCAAAAGGGGGGGGTGCCGAGCAGTACTTC CAWTRAKGGGAEQYF
TRBJ2-1 TRBV4-1 TRBD1 . TGCGCCAGCAGCCCGGTGGGACAGGGGTTTGATGAGCAGTTCTTC CASSPVGQGFDEQFF
TRBJ2-3 TRBV12-3/TRBV12-4 . many TGTGCCAGCAGACCCTTAGGACAGTCAGATACGCAGTATTTT CASRPLGQSDTQYF
TRBJ2-7 TRBV3-1 . many TGTGCCAGCAGCCAAAATCCAGGGGCTATGTACGAGCAGTACTTC CASSQNPGAMYEQYF
TRBJ1-2 TRBV6-1 . many TGTGCCAGCAGGACACGGACTGAAAACTATGGCTACACCTTC CASRTRTENYGYTF
TRBJ1-1 TRBV28 TRBD1 many TGTGCCGTTCAGGGACAGCCTGTCATGAACACTGAAGCTTTCTTT CAVQGQPVMNTEAFF
TRBJ1-5 TRBV7-8 . many TGTGCCAGCAGCTTAGTCGAGGGGATCAATCAGCCCCAGCATTTT CASSLVEGINQPQHF
TRBJ1-5 TRBV20-1 . . TGCAGTGACATGATAGGCAATCAGCCCCAGCATTTT CSDMIGNQPQHF
TRBJ2-1 TRBV6-2/TRBV6-3 . . TGTGCCAGCAGGCCGGCAGGGGATGGCTATGAGCAGTTCTTC CASRPAGDGYEQFF
TRBJ2-2 TRBV29-1 . once TGCAGCGCTACTGGACGGAACACCGGGGAGCTGTTTTTT CSATGRNTGELFF
TRBJ2-7 TRBV11-2 . many TGTGCCACCCGGGGGTCGAGCTCCTACGAGCAGTACTTC CATRGSSSYEQYF
TRBJ2-2 TRBV20-1 TRBD2 . TGCAGTGCTAGGGGACTATCGAACACCGGGGAGCTGTTTTTT CSARGLSNTGELFF
TRBJ2-1 TRBV11-3 . many TGTGCCAGCAGCTTAGTGGGTAGCGGCTACTCCTACAATGAGCAGTTCTTC CASSLVGSGYSYNEQFF
TRBJ2-1 TRBV12-5 . many TGTGCTAGTGGCCTACCTTGGGGAGGGGGGAGCAATGAGCAGTTCTTC CASGLPWGGGSNEQFF
TRBJ2-3 TRBV11-2 . many TGTGCCAGCAGCCGCGACAGGACGCAGTATTTT CASSRDRTQYF
TRBJ2-7 TRBV27 . many TGTGCCAGCAGTTTAGGGGGACATTTGTCCTACGAGCAGTACTTC CASSLGGHLSYEQYF
TRBJ1-5 TRBV11-2 TRBD1 many TGTGCCAGCAGCTTAGACGGGACAGGGTCTTCGCCCCAGCATTTT CASSLDGTGSSPQHF
TRBJ2-7 TRBV19 TRBD2 . TGTGCCAGTAGTATAGCCGGGACAGCACTAGCGGGAGACTACGAGCAGTACTTC CASSIAGTALAGDYEQYF
TRBJ1-4 TRBV20-1 TRBD1 . TGCAGTGCTATGGACAGGGGAGGCGAAAAACTGTTTTTT CSAMDRGGEKLFF
TRBJ2-6 TRBV30 . few TGTGCCTGGAGTCCCCGAGTGGAACTTATGGCCAACGTCCTGACTTTC CAWSPRVELMANVLTF
TRBJ2-7 TRBV7-9 . . TGTGCCAGCAGCTTAGATCTCAGAAGCAACGAGCAGTACTTC CASSLDLRSNEQYF
TRBJ2-1 TRBV28 TRBD1 many TGTGCCAGCAGTTTTGGGGACAGGAAGTACAATGAGCAGTTCTTC CASSFGDRKYNEQFF
TRBJ2-3 TRBV3-1 TRBD2 many TGTGCCAGTACAACATTGAGCGGGAGCCCAGATACGCAGTATTTT CASTTLSGSPDTQYF
TRBJ2-7 TRBV20-1 . many TGCAGTGCTAGAGAAGGACGGAGGAGCTCCTACGAGCAGTACTTC CSAREGRRSSYEQYF
TRBJ2-5 TRBV5-1 TRBD1 . TGCGCCAGCAGCTTGTGGACAGGGGGTGGCCAAGAGACCCAGTACTTC CASSLWTGGGQETQYF
TRBJ2-7 TRBV10-3 TRBD2 . TGTGCCATCAGTGAGTCCCTAGCGGGAGCGGGTTACGAGCAGTACTTC CAISESLAGAGYEQYF
TRBJ2-5 TRBV28 . many TGTGCCAGCAGTGAGACAGGCAGAGAGACCCAGTACTTC CASSETGRETQYF
TRBJ2-4 TRBV2 . few TGTGCCAGCAACCCAGGGGGGGCCAAAAACATTCAGTACTTC CASNPGGAKNIQYF
TRBJ2-5 TRBV11-3 . many TGTGCAAGCAATCTCGGCTCCCAAGAGACCCAGTACTTC CASNLGSQETQYF
TRBJ2-7 TRBV28 TRBD1 many TGTGCCAGCAGCTCGTCGACAGGGAGCGAATTGTACGAGCAGTACTTC CASSSSTGSELYEQYF
TRBJ2-3 TRBV2 . many TGTGCCAGCAGCTCCCAGGCGGGCCCGGCAGATACGCAGTATTTT CASSSQAGPADTQYF